The TCR beta chain under discussion was sequenced for a study of identical twins. Study findings and constraints: Insertions were fewer in abundant cord blood beta clonotypes, whereas memory repertoires showed none of this pattern. Some out-of-frame alpha sequences were shared by twins, and these showed excess low generation probability. Potential partial confounding of zero-insertion analyses by invariant MAIT and iNKT cells was noted. Cross-sectional statistical analysis was relied on for the conclusions, without the same donors being followed.

As for this clonotype: As yet, its antigen is unknown.

CDR1 and CDR2 from the germline V gene are MNHEY and SVGAGI. V lost 2 bases to trimming and J lost 3 bases, with 14 bases between them. The CDR3 sequence is 15 residues long. TCRdb passed the 5' RACE reads through MiXCR, listing each CDR3 protein once. Altogether under 1 million distinct CDR3 sequences are present, over 9% being singletons, with the ten largest covering around 1.6%. The sample also formed part of further work on yellow fever vaccine responses in identical twins.

The sequenced sample was PBMCs. This clonotype originated in a woman between 18 and 29 years old in good health. The gene calls are TRBV6-5 and TRBJ2-7; D assignment may be TRBD1 or TRBD2 (5 bases each). CDR3 nucleotides: TGTGCCAGCAGTTACGGCCAGGGAGTTGGCTACGAGCAGTACTTC. This gives the protein CASSYGQGVGYEQYF.